The T cell receptor beta chain described here comes from a study of cytomegalovirus exposure and HLA in healthy donors. Study as a whole: Of all 400 or so donors who were genotyped, 81% belonged to the Caucasian-associated ancestry cluster.

Points from the study as a whole: Sequencing depth roughly uniform across donors was assumed in presence/absence analyses. Most TCR beta V segments were productive about 87% or about 30% of the time in an earlier analysis. Most TCR sequences showed up rarely, but some public TCRs showed up in many donors.

60 Vbeta and 13 Jbeta primers were used in PCR. The protocol was immunoSEQ multiplex PCR, while the TCRdb copy is restricted to in-frame clones and leaves out a portion. Its table lists 200,000 to 250,000 clones. To note about this clone: What it recognizes is unknown.

The sequencing input was PBMCs. The TCR sequence derives from a girl aged 2-10 years in good health and CMV-seropositive.

CDR3 amino acids: CASSLAGLPTGNYGYTF. As DNA, the CDR3 is TGTGCCAGCAGCTTGGCCGGCTTGCCGACAGGGAACTATGGCTACACCTTC. The J gene is TRBJ1-2, the V gene TRBV5-4, with TRBD1 matching over 7 bases. The CDR3 is 17 residues long. After removal of 0 bases from V and 2 bases from J, the junction contained 10 bases not matched to a gene. Germline-derived CDR1 and CDR2 are SGHNT and YYREEE (reference sequence).